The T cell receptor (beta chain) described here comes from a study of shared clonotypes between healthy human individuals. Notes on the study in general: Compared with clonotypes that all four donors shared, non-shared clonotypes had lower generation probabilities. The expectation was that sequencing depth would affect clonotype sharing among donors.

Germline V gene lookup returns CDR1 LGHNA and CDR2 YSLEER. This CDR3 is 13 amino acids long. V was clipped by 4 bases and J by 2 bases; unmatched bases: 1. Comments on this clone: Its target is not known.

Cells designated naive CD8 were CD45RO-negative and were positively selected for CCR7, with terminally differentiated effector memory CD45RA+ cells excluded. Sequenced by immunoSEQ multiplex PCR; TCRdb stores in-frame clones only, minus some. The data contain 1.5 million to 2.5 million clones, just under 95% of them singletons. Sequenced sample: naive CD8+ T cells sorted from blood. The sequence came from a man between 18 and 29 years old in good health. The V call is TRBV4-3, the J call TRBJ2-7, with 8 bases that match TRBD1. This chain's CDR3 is CASSPGQAYEQYF. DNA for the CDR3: TGCGCCAGCAGCCCGGGACAGGCCTACGAGCAGTACTTC.